The clone carrying this T cell receptor (beta chain) has only one observation. These data are taken from a study of shared clonotypes between healthy human individuals. Across the whole study: A donor's plate count was three for CD4 naive and three for CD4 memory; CD8 naive had two and CD8 memory one.

Only in-frame clones appear in the TCRdb table, and some are missing; sequencing was by immunoSEQ multiplex PCR. The sample has around 2.1 million clones, roughly 91% seen once. CD45RO-negative cells were positively selected for CCR7, leaving out terminally differentiated effector memory CD45RA+ cells. There were no recent acute infections or vaccinations among the donors, who were healthy HIV-negative adults. There were only Caucasian adults among the donors, and all lived in Nashville, Tennessee. From germline, CDR1 is SGHNT and CDR2 YYREEE (reference sequence). The junction had 12 bases not matched to a gene; V was cut back by 1 base and J by 2 bases. This CDR3 region has 17 residues.

The chain joins TRBV5-4 to TRBJ2-7, with 7 positions matching TRBD2. Material: naive CD8+ T cells from PBMCs. The sequence came from a man aged 18 to 30 in good health. Some clones in this sample may be carry-over from other donors' samples. CDR3 DNA sequence: TGTGCCAGCAGCTTGTCACTGGGCGGGAGATCCACCTACGAGCAGTACTTC. Encoded protein: CASSLSLGGRSTYEQYF.